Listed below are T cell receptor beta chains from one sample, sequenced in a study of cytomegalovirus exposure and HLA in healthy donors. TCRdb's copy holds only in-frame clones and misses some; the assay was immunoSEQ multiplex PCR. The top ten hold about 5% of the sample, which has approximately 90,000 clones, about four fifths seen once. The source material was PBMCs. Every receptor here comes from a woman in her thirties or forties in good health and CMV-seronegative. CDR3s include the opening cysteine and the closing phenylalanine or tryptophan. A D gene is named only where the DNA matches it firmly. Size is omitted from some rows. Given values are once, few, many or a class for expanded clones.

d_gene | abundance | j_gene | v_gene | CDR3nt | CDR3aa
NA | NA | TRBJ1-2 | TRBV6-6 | TGTGCCAGCAGTTACGACAGCAGCTATGGCTACACCTTC | CASSYDSSYGYTF
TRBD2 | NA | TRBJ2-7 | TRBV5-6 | TGTGCCAGCAGCGTGACATTGACTAGCGGGGGTGGCGAGCAGTACTTC | CASSVTLTSGGGEQYF
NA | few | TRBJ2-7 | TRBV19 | TGTGCCAGTAGCGCCCAGGGCCCGAGAGAGCAGTACTTC | CASSAQGPREQYF
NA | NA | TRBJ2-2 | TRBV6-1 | TGTGCCGGAAGACTAACCCCGGGCACCGGGGAGCTGTTTTTT | CAGRLTPGTGELFF
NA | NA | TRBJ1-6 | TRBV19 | TGTGCCAGTAAGGGGGGGCCGGCTAATTCACCCCTCCACTTT | CASKGGPANSPLHF
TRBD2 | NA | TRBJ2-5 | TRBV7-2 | TGTGCCAGCAGCTCTGGGACTAGCGGGGGGGCCTTAGAGACCCAGTACTTC | CASSSGTSGGALETQYF
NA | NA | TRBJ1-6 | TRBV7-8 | TGTGCCAGCAGCCCTCTCGACCGACACGAGTCCGATAATTCACCCCTCCACTTT | CASSPLDRHESDNSPLHF
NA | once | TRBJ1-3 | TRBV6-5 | TGTGCCAGCAGTCCTAGTATCAACTCTGGAAACACCATATATTTT | CASSPSINSGNTIYF
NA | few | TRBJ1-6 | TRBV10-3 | TGTGCCATCAGTGAGTCGAAGGGGAACTATAATTCACCCCTCCACTTT | CAISESKGNYNSPLHF
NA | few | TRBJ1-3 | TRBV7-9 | TGTGCCAGCAGCTTAGGACTCGGAAACACCATATATTTT | CASSLGLGNTIYF
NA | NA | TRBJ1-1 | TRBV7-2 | TGTGCCAGCAGGATCGGAGAATTGAACACTGAAGCTTTCTTT | CASRIGELNTEAFF
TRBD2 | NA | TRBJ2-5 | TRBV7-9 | TGTGCCAGCAGCTTTTCAGGACTAGCGTTTCGAGAGACCCAGTACTTC | CASSFSGLAFRETQYF
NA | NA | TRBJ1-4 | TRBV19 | TGTGCCAGTAGTATAGAAGTTTGGAGAGGAAAACTGTTTTTT | CASSIEVWRGKLFF
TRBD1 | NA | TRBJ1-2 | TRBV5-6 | TGTGCCAGCAGACCGACAGGGTCTTGTGGCTACACCTTC | CASRPTGSCGYTF
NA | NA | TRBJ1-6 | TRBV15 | TGTGCCACCAGCAGTACCCCCCAGCCCGAGGCACCCCTCCACTTT | CATSSTPQPEAPLHF
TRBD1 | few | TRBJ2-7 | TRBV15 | TGTGCCACCAGCAGAGGGACAGGGGGGGACTACGAGCAGTACTTC | CATSRGTGGDYEQYF
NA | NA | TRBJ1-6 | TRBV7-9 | TGTGCCAGCAGCAGCATCTCCGAGACAGGTTTCTATAATTCACCCCTCCACTTT | CASSSISETGFYNSPLHF
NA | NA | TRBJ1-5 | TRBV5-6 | TGTGCCAGCAGCCTGGCCGGTAGCAATCAGCCCCAGCATTTT | CASSLAGSNQPQHF
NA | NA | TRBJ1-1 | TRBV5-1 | TGCGCCAGCAGCTTGGCCAGTGGCTGGGGAGCGAGAGACACTGAAGCTTTCTTT | CASSLASGWGARDTEAFF
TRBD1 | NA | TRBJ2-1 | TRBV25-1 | TGTGCCAGCAGAGGGACAGGCATGAGGAATGAGCAGTTCTTC | CASRGTGMRNEQFF
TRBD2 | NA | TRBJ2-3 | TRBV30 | TGTGCCTGGACAAAGCCAGCGGGGGGAGATACGCAGTATTTT | CAWTKPAGGDTQYF
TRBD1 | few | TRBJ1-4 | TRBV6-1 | TGTGCCAGCAGGAGGGACAGGGCTGAAAAACTGTTTTTT | CASRRDRAEKLFF
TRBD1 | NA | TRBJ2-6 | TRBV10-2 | TGCGCCAGCAGCAGGGGGCCTGGGGCCAACGTCCTGACTTTC | CASSRGPGANVLTF
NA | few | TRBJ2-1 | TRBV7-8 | TGTGCCAGCAGCTTAGCACGTAACGGTGAGCAGTTCTTC | CASSLARNGEQFF
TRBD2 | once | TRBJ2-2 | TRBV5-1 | TGCGCCAGCAGCTTTCGTGCGGGGGTGACCGGGGAGCTGTTTTTT | CASSFRAGVTGELFF
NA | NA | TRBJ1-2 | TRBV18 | TGTGCCAGCTCACCACGGGACTTGGGATATGGCTACACCTTC | CASSPRDLGYGYTF
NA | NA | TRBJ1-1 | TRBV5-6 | TGTGCCAGCAGCTTCCCGGGTAGGACTGAAGCTTTCTTT | CASSFPGRTEAFF
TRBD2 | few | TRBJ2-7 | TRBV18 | TGTGCCAGCTCACAGACTAGCGGGGGCCTGCCTAGCTCCTACGAGCAGTACTTC | CASSQTSGGLPSSYEQYF
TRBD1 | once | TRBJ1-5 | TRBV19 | TGTGCCAGTAGTGCCCGAGACAGGGCGGGTCAGCCCCAGCATTTT | CASSARDRAGQPQHF
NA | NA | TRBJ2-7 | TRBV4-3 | TGCGCCAGCAGCCAAGATGGAGGGGGCAGAGCCTACGAGCAGTACTTC | CASSQDGGGRAYEQYF
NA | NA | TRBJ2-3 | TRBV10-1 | TGCGCCAGCAGTGATCAGGGCCGGGCAGATACGCAGTATTTT | CASSDQGRADTQYF
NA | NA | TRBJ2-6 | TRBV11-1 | TGTGCCAGCAGCCACGGGACAGGGGCCAACGTCCTGACTTTC | CASSHGTGANVLTF
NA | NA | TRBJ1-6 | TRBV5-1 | TGCGCCAGCAATAAAGCAGGGACATTGAATTCACCCCTCCACTTT | CASNKAGTLNSPLHF
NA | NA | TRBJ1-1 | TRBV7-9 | TGTGCCAGCAGCCTACTCAACACTGAAGCTTTCTTT | CASSLLNTEAFF
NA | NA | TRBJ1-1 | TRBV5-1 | TGCGCCAGCAGGGCTACAGGGTACACTGAAGCTTTCTTT | CASRATGYTEAFF
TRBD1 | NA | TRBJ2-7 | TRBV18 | TGTGCCAGCTCACCGGGACAGGGGCCCTACGAGCAGTACTTC | CASSPGQGPYEQYF
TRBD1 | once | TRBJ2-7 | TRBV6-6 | TGTGCCAGCAGCCCGACAGGGGGCCGAGGCGAGCAGTACTTC | CASSPTGGRGEQYF
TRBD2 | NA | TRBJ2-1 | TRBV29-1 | TGCAGCGCCGGCGGGGGGGCTTCCTACAATGAGCAGTTCTTC | CSAGGGASYNEQFF
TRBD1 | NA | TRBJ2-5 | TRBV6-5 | TGTGCCAGCAGTTACTTCGGGACAGCGAAAGAGACCCAGTACTTC | CASSYFGTAKETQYF
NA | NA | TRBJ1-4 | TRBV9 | TGTGCCAGCAGCGTAGAGGCGGGGAATGAAAAACTGTTTTTT | CASSVEAGNEKLFF
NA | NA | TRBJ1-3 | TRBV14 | TGTGCCACCCGCTCTGGAAACACCATATATTTT | CATRSGNTIYF
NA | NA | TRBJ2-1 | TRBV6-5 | TGTGCCAGCAGTTTACAGAAGCCCTACAATGAGCAGTTCTTC | CASSLQKPYNEQFF
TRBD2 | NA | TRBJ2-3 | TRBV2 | TGTGCCAGCATGATAAGGCTAGCGGGGGGTAGCACAGATACGCAGTATTTT | CASMIRLAGGSTDTQYF
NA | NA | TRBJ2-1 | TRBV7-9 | TGTGCCAGCAGCTTTCGTGACAGAGCCTTTTATAGTTACAATGAGCAGTTCTTC | CASSFRDRAFYSYNEQFF
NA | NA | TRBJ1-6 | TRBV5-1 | TGCGCCAGCAGCTTGGGGGGGACTAGCTCCTATAATTCACCCCTCCACTTT | CASSLGGTSSYNSPLHF
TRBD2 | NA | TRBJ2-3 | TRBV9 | TGTGCCAGCAGCGGACGACTAGCGGAGGACACAGATACGCAGTATTTT | CASSGRLAEDTDTQYF
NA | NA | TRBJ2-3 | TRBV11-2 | TGTGCCGGATCAGACAGGACATTCACAGATACGCAGTATTTT | CAGSDRTFTDTQYF
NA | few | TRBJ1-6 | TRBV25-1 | TGTGCCAGCAGTGAATCGAGCGGGTTGTCACCCCTCCACTTT | CASSESSGLSPLHF
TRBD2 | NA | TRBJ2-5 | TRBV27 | TGTGCCAGCAGTTTTGGGCTAGCGGGGGGCCTAGGGGAGACCCAGTACTTC | CASSFGLAGGLGETQYF
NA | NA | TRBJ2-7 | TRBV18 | TGTGCCAGCTCACAGGCTTCAGGGAACTACGAGCAGTACTTC | CASSQASGNYEQYF
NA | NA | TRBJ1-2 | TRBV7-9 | TGTGCCAGCAGCTTGGGAGCCACCTATGGCTACACCTTC | CASSLGATYGYTF
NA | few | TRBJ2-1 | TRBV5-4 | TGTGCCAGCAGCCACAGGCTGCGGGGCTCCTACAATGAGCAGTTCTTC | CASSHRLRGSYNEQFF
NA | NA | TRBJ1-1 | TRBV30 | TGTGCCTGGAGTTCAGATATGAACACTGAAGCTTTCTTT | CAWSSDMNTEAFF
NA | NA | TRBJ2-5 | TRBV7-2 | TGTGCCAGCAGCCCGTTTGTTGGGGCCGTTGAAGAGACCCAGTACTTC | CASSPFVGAVEETQYF
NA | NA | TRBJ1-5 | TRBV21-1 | TGTGCCAGTCCTCCAGGGTACGTGGGGACAGGGGGCGCAAATGGGGCAAATCAGCCCCAGCATTTT | CASPPGYVGTGGANGANQPQHF
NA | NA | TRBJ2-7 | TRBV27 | TGTGCCAGCAGTTTAGGCAGATACTACGAGCAGTACTTC | CASSLGRYYEQYF
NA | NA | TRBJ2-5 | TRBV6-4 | TGTGCCAGCAGCCCCTTGAGGAAAGAGACCCAGTACTTC | CASSPLRKETQYF
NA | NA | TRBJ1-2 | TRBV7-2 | TGTGCCAGCAGCTTAGAGGCAGGACTTAACTATGGCTACACCTTC | CASSLEAGLNYGYTF
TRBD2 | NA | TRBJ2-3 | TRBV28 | TGTGCCAGCAGCTGGGGCCGGGGGGAGAGCACAGATACGCAGTATTTT | CASSWGRGESTDTQYF